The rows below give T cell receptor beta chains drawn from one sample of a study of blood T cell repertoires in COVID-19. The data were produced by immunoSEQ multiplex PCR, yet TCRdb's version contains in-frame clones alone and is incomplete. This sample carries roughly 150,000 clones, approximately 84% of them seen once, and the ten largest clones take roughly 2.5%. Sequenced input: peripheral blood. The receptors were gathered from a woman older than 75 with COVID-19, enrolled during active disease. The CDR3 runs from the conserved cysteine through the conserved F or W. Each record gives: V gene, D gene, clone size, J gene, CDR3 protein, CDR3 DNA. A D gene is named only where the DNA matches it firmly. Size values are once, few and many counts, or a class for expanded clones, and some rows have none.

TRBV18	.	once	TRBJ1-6	CASSPLGGDNSPLHF	TGTGCCAGCTCACCCTTGGGGGGTGATAATTCACCCCTCCACTTT
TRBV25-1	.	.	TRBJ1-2	CASSEIRGENYGYTF	TGTGCCAGCAGTGAAATCAGGGGAGAAAACTATGGCTACACCTTC
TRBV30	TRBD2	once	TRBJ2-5	CAWGRGSGRAWVTQYF	TGTGCCTGGGGACGAGGGAGCGGGAGGGCTTGGGTGACCCAGTACTTC
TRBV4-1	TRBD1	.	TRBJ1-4	CASSAGTGANEKLFF	TGCGCCAGCAGCGCCGGGACAGGGGCTAATGAAAAACTGTTTTTT
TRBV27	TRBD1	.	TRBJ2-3	CASQRMDRGGDTQYF	TGTGCCAGCCAACGAATGGACAGGGGGGGAGATACGCAGTATTTT
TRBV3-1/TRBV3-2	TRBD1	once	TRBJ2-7	CASSRGTGGRDEQYF	TGTGCCAGCAGCCGCGGGACAGGAGGACGAGACGAGCAGTACTTC
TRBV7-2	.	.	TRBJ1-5	CASSPRLGGNQPQHF	TGTGCCAGCAGCCCAAGACTGGGGGGGAATCAGCCCCAGCATTTT
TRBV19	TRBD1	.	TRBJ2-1	CASTETGGMYNEQFF	TGTGCCAGTACCGAGACAGGGGGCATGTACAATGAGCAGTTCTTC
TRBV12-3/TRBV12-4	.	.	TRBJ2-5	CASSLVVLETQYF	TGTGCCAGCAGTTTAGTAGTCCTGGAGACCCAGTACTTC
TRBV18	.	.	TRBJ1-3	CASSPVLMSSGNTIYF	TGTGCCAGCTCACCAGTCCTAATGAGCTCTGGAAACACCATATATTTT
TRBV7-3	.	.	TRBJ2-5	CASSFSGEETQYF	TGTGCCAGCAGCTTTTCGGGGGAGGAGACCCAGTACTTC
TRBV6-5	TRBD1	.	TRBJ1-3	CASTTTDRARNTIYF	TGTGCCAGCACCACGACGGACAGGGCACGAAACACCATATATTTT
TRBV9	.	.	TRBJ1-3	CASSVGGRSSGNTIYF	TGTGCCAGCAGCGTAGGTGGCAGGTCATCTGGAAACACCATATATTTT
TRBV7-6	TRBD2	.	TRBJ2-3	CASSPVAGTSTDTQYF	TGTGCCAGCAGCCCAGTAGCGGGGACTAGCACAGATACGCAGTATTTT
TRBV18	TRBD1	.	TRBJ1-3	CASSPTGGPGNTIYF	TGTGCCAGCTCACCAACAGGGGGTCCAGGAAACACCATATATTTT
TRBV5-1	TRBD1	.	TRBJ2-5	CASSPGQDWETQYF	TGCGCCAGCAGCCCGGGACAGGATTGGGAGACCCAGTACTTC
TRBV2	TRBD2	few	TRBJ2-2	CASSPPGLADNTGELFF	TGTGCCAGCAGCCCCCCCGGACTAGCGGATAACACCGGGGAGCTGTTTTTT
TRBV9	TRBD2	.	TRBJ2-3	CASSVVGGGDTDTQYF	TGTGCCAGCAGCGTAGTTGGCGGGGGAGACACAGATACGCAGTATTTT
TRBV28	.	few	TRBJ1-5	CASSHPSWLDQPQHF	TGTGCCAGCAGTCACCCGAGTTGGTTGGATCAGCCCCAGCATTTT
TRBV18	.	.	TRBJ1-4	CASSPRGVTNEKLFF	TGTGCCAGCTCACCGCGGGGGGTAACTAATGAAAAACTGTTTTTT
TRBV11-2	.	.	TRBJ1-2	CASRYWGGGYTF	TGTGCCAGCAGATATTGGGGGGGCGGCTACACCTTC
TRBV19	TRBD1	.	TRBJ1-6	CASAQNRGGNSPLHF	TGTGCCAGTGCCCAGAACAGGGGAGGAAATTCACCCCTCCACTTT
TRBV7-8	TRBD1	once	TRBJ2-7	CASSRQGQVYYEQYF	TGTGCCAGCAGCAGGCAGGGACAGGTTTATTACGAGCAGTACTTC
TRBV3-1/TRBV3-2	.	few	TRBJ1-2	CASSHPSSDGYTF	TGTGCCAGCAGCCACCCCAGTTCCGATGGCTACACCTTC